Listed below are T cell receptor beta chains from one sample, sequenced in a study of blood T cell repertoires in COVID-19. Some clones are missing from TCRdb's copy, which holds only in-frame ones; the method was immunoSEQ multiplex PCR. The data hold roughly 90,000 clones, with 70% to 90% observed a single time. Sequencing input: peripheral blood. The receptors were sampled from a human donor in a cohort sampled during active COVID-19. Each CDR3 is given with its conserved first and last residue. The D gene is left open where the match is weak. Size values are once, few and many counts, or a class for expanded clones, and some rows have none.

CASSPSGTHTGELFF TGTGCCAGCAGCCCGAGCGGGACACACACCGGGGAGCTGTTTTTT few TRBJ2-2 15 TRBV9 NA
CASSREDPVPYGYTF TGTGCCAGCAGTAGGGAGGACCCGGTCCCTTATGGCTACACCTTC NA TRBJ1-2 15 TRBV6-6 NA
CASGLGGLQETQYF TGTGCTAGTGGTTTGGGGGGGCTCCAAGAGACCCAGTACTTC NA TRBJ2-5 14 TRBV12-5 NA
CAWTLANEQFF TGTGCCTGGACGTTGGCTAATGAGCAGTTCTTC NA TRBJ2-1 11 TRBV30 NA
CASTSRGGPPEQYF TGTGCCAGCACCTCCCGGGGGGGCCCTCCCGAGCAGTACTTC NA TRBJ2-7 14 TRBV5-6 TRBD2
CASSDRGRTGELFF TGTGCCAGCAGTGACAGGGGGCGCACCGGGGAGCTGTTTTTT few TRBJ2-2 14 TRBV6-1 TRBD1
CASSSRQGDGYTF TGTGCCAGCAGTTCTCGACAGGGTGATGGCTACACCTTC NA TRBJ1-2 13 TRBV7-2 TRBD1
CASSAGVTEGDTQYF TGTGCCAGCAGTGCGGGGGTGACCGAGGGAGATACGCAGTATTTT NA TRBJ2-3 15 TRBV2 NA
CASSPSADYYGYTF TGTGCCAGTAGCCCAAGCGCGGACTACTATGGCTACACCTTC NA TRBJ1-2 14 TRBV19 NA
CASREQGMNTEAFF TGTGCCAGCAGGGAACAGGGTATGAACACTGAAGCTTTCTTT NA TRBJ1-1 14 TRBV27 NA
CASSHAPRPASLPQYQETQYF TGTGCCAGCAGCCATGCCCCCCGACCGGCTAGCCTCCCACAGTACCAAGAGACCCAGTACTTC NA TRBJ2-5 21 TRBV9 NA
CASSLIRSSGANVLTF TGTGCCAGCAGCTTAATCCGGTCGTCTGGGGCCAACGTCCTGACTTTC NA TRBJ2-6 16 TRBV11-2 NA
CATTGDTQYF TGTGCCACAACAGGGGATACGCAGTATTTT NA TRBJ2-3 10 TRBV7-9 NA
CASSLEGGGPETQYF TGTGCCAGCAGCTTAGAAGGGGGGGGGCCCGAGACCCAGTACTTC NA TRBJ2-5 15 TRBV11-2 NA
CASSYSQDGYTF TGTGCCAGCAGTTACTCGCAGGATGGCTACACCTTC few TRBJ1-2 12 TRBV6-2/TRBV6-3 NA
CASSTPGGYGYTF TGTGCCAGCAGCACCCCCGGGGGCTATGGCTACACCTTC once TRBJ1-2 13 TRBV7-2 NA
CASITGGGQTYNEQFF TGTGCCAGCATAACGGGGGGCGGACAAACCTACAATGAGCAGTTCTTC few TRBJ2-1 16 TRBV28 NA
CASSQGGYTEAFF TGTGCCAGCAGCCAAGGAGGGTACACTGAAGCTTTCTTT NA TRBJ1-1 13 TRBV14 NA
CASSTRTGDSGNTIYF TGTGCCAGCAGCACACGGACAGGGGACTCTGGAAACACCATATATTTT NA TRBJ1-3 16 TRBV5-5 TRBD1
CASSQGRLGGLNTIYF TGTGCCAGCAGCCAAGGGAGGTTGGGGGGTTTAAACACCATATATTTT NA TRBJ1-3 16 TRBV4-2 NA
CSASGNRATEAFF TGCAGTGCTAGTGGTAACAGGGCCACTGAAGCTTTCTTT once TRBJ1-1 13 TRBV20-1 NA
CASGGGRVGVGELFF TGTGCCAGCGGTGGCGGGAGGGTAGGAGTCGGGGAGCTGTTTTTT NA TRBJ2-2 15 TRBV9 TRBD2